The rows below give T cell receptor beta chains drawn from one sample of a study of control samples from healthy donors and cancer patients. Using immunoSEQ multiplex PCR, the repertoire was profiled, and TCRdb retains in-frame clones only, with some absent. The sample holds some 150,000 clones, 94% seen once. Material: blood. The origin of the receptors is a middle-aged man in good health. CDR3s include the opening cysteine and the closing phenylalanine or tryptophan. A D gene is named only where the DNA matches it firmly. Rows give clone size only sometimes, using once, few, many, or a class for an expanded clone.

TRBJ1-1 TRBV28 . TRBD1 CASSPHGTGGGTEAFF TGTGCCAGCAGTCCCCACGGGACAGGGGGAGGGACTGAAGCTTTCTTT
TRBJ2-1 TRBV7-2 . . CASSLGLTRTKVEQFF TGTGCCAGCAGCTTAGGATTAACTAGGACAAAGGTTGAGCAGTTCTTC
TRBJ2-3 TRBV11-2 once TRBD2 CASSLGLPSGGAGDTQYF TGTGCCAGCAGCTTAGGGCTACCTAGCGGGGGGGCCGGAGATACGCAGTATTTT
TRBJ2-7 TRBV7-9 . TRBD1 CASSSPGQANSYEQYF TGTGCCAGCAGTTCACCCGGACAGGCTAATTCCTACGAGCAGTACTTC
TRBJ2-5 TRBV6-1 . . CASSKAMGLIQETQYF TGTGCCAGCAGTAAAGCAATGGGACTGATCCAAGAGACCCAGTACTTC
TRBJ2-6 TRBV6-1 . . CASSEGQPGANVLTF TGTGCCAGCAGTGAAGGGCAACCCGGGGCCAACGTCCTGACTTTC
TRBJ1-2 TRBV5-1 . TRBD1 CASSLDQTGTGPFYGYTF TGCGCCAGCAGCCTCGACCAAACCGGGACAGGGCCATTCTATGGCTACACCTTC
TRBJ1-1 TRBV5-1 . . CASSLGATTEAFF TGCGCCAGCAGCTTGGGGGCAACCACTGAAGCTTTCTTT
TRBJ2-7 TRBV27 . . CASSLGQSYEQYF TGTGCCAGCAGCCTTGGACAGTCCTACGAGCAGTACTTC
TRBJ1-5 TRBV6-5 . . CASGTTNQPQHF TGTGCCAGCGGGACAACGAATCAGCCCCAGCATTTT
TRBJ1-2 TRBV5-1 . . CASSLNRVYGYTF TGCGCCAGCAGCCTCAACAGGGTTTATGGCTACACCTTC
TRBJ1-5 TRBV15 . . CATSRDPNQPQHF TGTGCCACCAGCAGAGATCCGAATCAGCCCCAGCATTTT
TRBJ2-3 TRBV7-2 . TRBD1 CASSLGDRVRTDTQYF TGTGCCAGCAGCTTAGGGGACAGGGTTCGCACAGATACGCAGTATTTT
TRBJ2-3 TRBV29-1 . TRBD2 CSVPGGGTDTQYF TGCAGCGTACCCGGGGGGGGCACAGATACGCAGTATTTT
TRBJ1-1 TRBV3-1/TRBV3-2 once . CASSDRTVNTEAFF TGTGCCAGCAGCGACCGGACAGTGAACACTGAAGCTTTCTTT
TRBJ2-7 TRBV18 . TRBD2 CASSRTSGDFSYEQYF TGTGCCAGCTCACGAACTAGCGGGGATTTCTCCTACGAGCAGTACTTC
TRBJ2-1 TRBV5-1 . TRBD1 CASIGGQGATYNEQFF TGCGCCAGCATCGGCGGACAGGGGGCGACCTACAATGAGCAGTTCTTC
TRBJ1-3 TRBV9 . . CASSVGGSSGNTIYF TGTGCCAGCAGCGTAGGGGGGAGCTCTGGAAACACCATATATTTT
TRBJ2-1 TRBV11-2 . . CASSLSYWSEQFF TGTGCCAGCAGCTTAAGTTACTGGTCCGAGCAGTTCTTC
TRBJ1-1 TRBV2 few TRBD1 CANLYRGLGQPEAFF TGTGCCAACCTTTACAGGGGGCTTGGTCAACCTGAAGCTTTCTTT
TRBJ1-1 TRBV27 . . CASGRITEAFF TGTGCCAGCGGGCGGATCACTGAAGCTTTCTTT
TRBJ1-1 TRBV20-1 once . CRAGWNTEAFF TGCAGAGCAGGGTGGAACACTGAAGCTTTCTTT
TRBJ1-5 TRBV10-3 once . CAISPTGDNQPQHF TGTGCCATCAGTCCGACAGGCGACAATCAGCCCCAGCATTTT
TRBJ2-2 TRBV2 . . CASRGTERGTGELFF TGTGCCAGCAGGGGGACGGAACGAGGCACCGGGGAGCTGTTTTTT
TRBJ1-1 TRBV10-3 . . CAISEFGNTEAFF TGTGCCATCAGTGAGTTCGGGAACACTGAAGCTTTCTTT
TRBJ1-4 TRBV27 . . CAPLQKGDEKLFF TGTGCCCCTCTCCAGAAGGGGGATGAAAAACTGTTTTTT
TRBJ1-5 TRBV6-2/TRBV6-3 few . CASTPLAAGVNQPQHF TGTGCCAGCACCCCCTTGGCGGCAGGGGTCAATCAGCCCCAGCATTTT
TRBJ2-3 TRBV5-4 . TRBD2 CASSPRWTGEGTDTQYF TGTGCCAGCAGCCCCCGGTGGACGGGGGAGGGGACAGATACGCAGTATTTT
TRBJ2-2 TRBV23-1 . TRBD1 CASGTSRGPFPTGELFF TGCGCCAGCGGTACTAGCAGGGGGCCCTTTCCCACCGGGGAGCTGTTTTTT
TRBJ2-1 TRBV24-1 . . CATSDLGRGDGNEQFF TGTGCCACCAGTGATTTGGGAAGGGGGGACGGCAATGAGCAGTTCTTC
TRBJ2-3 TRBV7-2 . TRBD2 CASSLVPSGGAKGKDTQYF TGTGCCAGCAGCTTAGTTCCTAGCGGGGGGGCCAAGGGGAAAGATACGCAGTATTTT
TRBJ2-1 TRBV5-1 . TRBD2 CASTPSALAGNEQFF TGCGCCAGCACCCCCTCGGCACTAGCGGGGAATGAGCAGTTCTTC
TRBJ1-2 TRBV11-2 once . CASSLEVFHGYTF TGTGCCAGCAGCTTGGAAGTCTTCCATGGCTACACCTTC
TRBJ1-2 TRBV7-9 . TRBD1 CASSLGTGGIYGYTF TGTGCCAGCAGCTTGGGGACAGGAGGCATCTATGGCTACACCTTC
TRBJ2-3 TRBV5-1 . . CASSFFAERDTQYF TGCGCCAGCAGCTTTTTCGCGGAACGGGATACGCAGTATTTT
TRBJ1-6 TRBV27 once TRBD1 CASGTGVYNSPLHF TGTGCCAGCGGCACAGGGGTCTATAATTCACCCCTCCACTTT
TRBJ1-1 TRBV5-1 . TRBD1 CASSPGTGRTEAFF TGCGCCAGCAGCCCGGGGACAGGGAGGACTGAAGCTTTCTTT
TRBJ2-7 TRBV5-1 . . CASSLGGGISSEQYF TGCGCCAGCAGCTTGGGGGGTGGGATTTCTAGCGAGCAGTACTTC
TRBJ1-4 TRBV18 . . CASSREGANEKLFF TGTGCCAGCTCACGTGAGGGGGCTAATGAAAAACTGTTTTTT
TRBJ2-6 TRBV13 . TRBD2 CASSLGGAATGPFSGANVLTF TGTGCCAGCAGCTTGGGAGGGGCGGCCACGGGGCCCTTCTCTGGGGCCAACGTCCTGACTTTC
TRBJ2-1 TRBV7-2 . TRBD2 CASSLGLNNEQFF TGTGCCAGCAGCTTGGGACTAAACAATGAGCAGTTCTTC
TRBJ1-2 TRBV6-6 . TRBD1 CASSRTTQGAYGYTF TGTGCCAGCAGTCGGACGACACAGGGGGCGTACGGCTACACCTTC
TRBJ2-4 TRBV2 . . CASSDWGSAKNIQYF TGTGCCAGCAGTGATTGGGGGTCAGCCAAAAACATTCAGTACTTC
TRBJ2-3 TRBV18 . TRBD2 CASSLAGGPDTQYF TGTGCCAGCTCGCTAGCGGGGGGGCCAGATACGCAGTATTTT